Listed here are 9 T cell receptor beta chains from one sample, sequenced in a study of cytomegalovirus exposure and HLA in healthy donors. Some clones are missing from TCRdb's copy, which holds only in-frame ones; the method was immunoSEQ multiplex PCR. In the table there are 130,000 or so clones, 89% of which are singletons. Sequencing was done on a sample of PBMCs. The receptor set was obtained from a woman aged 18-35 years in good health and CMV-seropositive.

The chain carries TRBV14 and TRBJ1-2; D gene unclear. The CDR3 sequence is 16 residues long. Germline assignment: CDR1 SGHDN and CDR2 FVKESK. V dropped 0 bases and J dropped 4 bases, with 15 bases sitting between them. CDR3 in DNA: TGTGCCAGCAGCCAAGATGTGGGGAGGGTCGGCTATGGCTACACCTTC. Its protein is CASSQDVGRVGYGYTF.

This rearrangement joins TRBV28 to TRBJ1-1, with D possibly matching TRBD1 (5 bases). V lost 8 bases, J lost 4 bases, and 14 bases lay in between. Looked up from germline, CDR1 is MDHEN and CDR2 is SYDVKM. The CDR3 loop spans 13 amino acids. CDR3 in amino acids: CASGGVPRTEAFF. The CDR3, as DNA: TGTGCCAGCGGGGGGGTGCCACGCACTGAAGCTTTCTTT.

This chain joins TRBV6-1 and TRBJ1-1; 9 positions match TRBD1. V was pared by 11 bases and J by 5 bases, with 9 bases of the junction left unmatched. There are 13 residues in the CDR3. The germline gives CDR1 MNHNS, CDR2 SASEGT. Here the CDR3 reads CASRDREVTEAFF. In nucleotides, the CDR3 is TGTGCCTCCCGGGACAGGGAGGTAACTGAAGCTTTCTTT.

The chain employs TRBV7-9 and TRBJ2-5, with TRBD2 matching 8 bases. Germline V lookup: CDR1 SEHNR, CDR2 FQNEAQ (reference sequence). V lost 2 bases, J lost 5 bases, and 10 bases stayed unmatched. This CDR3 has 16 residues. CDR3 DNA sequence: TGTGCCAGCAGCTTAACGACCGGGGGGGCCAGGGAGACCCAGTACTTC. Translation gives CASSLTTGGARETQYF.

This chain links TRBV5-5 with TRBJ2-7; the D gene is possibly TRBD1 (6 bases). This CDR3 is 14 amino acids long. Deletions cut 0 bases from V and 2 bases from J, with 9 bases between. Germline CDR1 reads SGHKS; CDR2 reads YYEKEE (reference sequence). The CDR3: CASSLERTAYEQYF. DNA for the CDR3: TGTGCCAGCAGCTTGGAAAGGACAGCCTACGAGCAGTACTTC.

The V call is TRBV14, the J call TRBJ2-5; D is ambiguous. The length of the CDR3 is 14 residues. V lost 1 base to trimming and J lost 5 bases, with 11 bases between them. Per the germline V gene, CDR1 is SGHDN and CDR2 is FVKESK. The CDR3 DNA follows: TGTGCCAGCAGCCAAGTGGCAGGCCGGGAGACCCAGTACTTC. It encodes CASSQVAGRETQYF.

The chain links TRBV19 to TRBJ1-1, with D tentatively TRBD1 (5 bases). CDR1 is LNHDA, CDR2 SQIVND, per germline (reference sequence). The length of the CDR3 is 15 residues. Trimming took 10 bases from V and 0 from J, leaving 18 bases between them. The CDR3 loop is CATRGGGFMNTEAFF. The CDR3 nucleotides are TGTGCCACCCGTGGGGGGGGTTTCATGAACACTGAAGCTTTCTTT.

The rearrangement joins TRBV2 to TRBJ1-1, with D maybe TRBD1 (5 bases). Between the trimmed V and J ends, which lost 5 bases and 1 base, there was a span of 14 bases. The CDR3 consists of 15 residues. Germline V gene lookup returns CDR1 SNHLY and CDR2 FYNNEI. This CDR3 is CASSSNFGANTEAFF. The CDR3 nucleotides read TGTGCCAGCAGTTCCAATTTTGGGGCGAACACTGAAGCTTTCTTT.

The chain recombines TRBV28 with TRBJ1-6; TRBD1 matches at 7 bases. Losses at the gene ends were 1 base for V and 5 bases for J; bases not matched to a gene: 11. Germline-derived CDR1 and CDR2 are MDHEN and SYDVKM. This CDR3 comprises 18 residues. CDR3 residues: CASSLFKGGAGHNSPLHF. The CDR3 coding sequence is TGTGCCAGCAGTTTATTTAAAGGGGGCGCGGGACATAATTCACCCCTCCACTTT.